The TCR beta chain described here comes from a study of shared clonotypes between healthy human individuals. Study-level points and caveats: Only blood samples were collected, and tissue repertoires likely differ.

Adults of Caucasian background living in Nashville, Tennessee made up all donors. Points on this clone: The target antigen is unknown.

The CDR3 extends over 15 amino acids. Germline values: CDR1 MNHEY, CDR2 SMNVEV (reference sequence). After removal of 5 bases from V and 8 bases from J, the junction contained 14 bases not matched to a gene. Sorted-subset replicate PCRs used about 180 ng DNA, approximately 33,000 T cell genomes. Sequenced by immunoSEQ multiplex PCR; TCRdb stores in-frame clones only, minus some. This table has approximately 2,300,000 clones, under 95% appearing once. The receptor comes from a man between 18 and 29 years old in good health. Some clones in this sample may be carry-over from other donors' samples. Material for sequencing was naive CD4+ T cells from PBMCs. Indicated subset: CD45RA+ positively selected. The chain has TRBV27 and TRBJ1-1, with TRBD1 matching over 7 bases. The CDR3 is CASSPRNRGGLEAFF. In DNA form, the CDR3 reads TGTGCCAGCAGTCCACGAAACAGGGGCGGGTTAGAAGCTTTCTTT.